The T cell receptor (beta chain) described here comes from a study of T-cell memory formation after mild COVID-19. TCRdb fed the 5' RACE reads into MiXCR, producing one record per CDR3 protein. The sample has roughly 450,000 distinct CDR3 sequences; around a sixth are singletons. Study results and limitations: Cross-reactive memory appears to have joined, as suggested by some responding clones showing up in pre-infection memory.

A few counts support this clonotype. What it recognizes is unknown. Germline V gene sequence: CDR1 DFQATT, CDR2 SNEGSKA (reference sequence). With 6 bases clipped from V and 6 bases from J, the junction kept 5 bases outside the gene matches. This CDR3 is 12 amino acids long. The chain joins TRBV20-1 to TRBJ2-5; 9 bases agree with TRBD2. Sequenced input: PBMCs or a T cell subset sorted from them (not recorded which). This TCR derives from an adult woman who had mild COVID-19 (a few samples of this study predate the infection). Cell type and time point are not known. CDR3: CSASGGPQTQYF. The CDR3 DNA sequence: TGCAGTGCGAGCGGGGGGCCCCAGACCCAGTACTTC.